This entry lists 18 T cell receptor beta chains sequenced from one sample in a study of early T cells in non-severe SARS-CoV-2 infection. A single record per CDR3 protein comes from TCRdb applying MiXCR to the 5' RACE reads. The sample has about 60,000 distinct CDR3 sequences, 8% to 10% seen once. Sequencing input: whole blood. These TCRs come from an adult who was a healthcare worker with PCR-confirmed SARS-CoV-2 infection or an uninfected control (not recorded which).

This clonotype was observed a handful of times. J is TRBJ2-3 and V is TRBV7-9, with 10 bases matching TRBD2. In germline, CDR1 is SEHNR, CDR2 FQNEAQ (reference sequence). V gave up 5 bases and J gave up 6 bases; unmatched junction bases: 8. The CDR3 spans 15 residues. The CDR3 coding sequence is TGTGCCAGCAGCCTAATCACTAGCGGGAAGGATACGCAGTATTTT. It codes for CASSLITSGKDTQYF.

This rearrangement joins TRBV13 to TRBJ2-3; 10 nucleotides agree with TRBD1. The ends lost 2 bases at V and 2 bases at J; junction bases unmatched: 7. CDR1 and CDR2 (germline): PRHDT, FYEKMQ (reference sequence). The CDR3 is made up of 17 amino acids. This CDR3 is CASSLNPGQGFTDTQYF. Here the CDR3 DNA reads TGTGCCAGCAGCTTAAATCCGGGACAGGGGTTCACAGATACGCAGTATTTT.

At least ten counts were recorded for this clonotype. This chain uses TRBV19 with TRBJ2-2; no definite D call. This CDR3 spans 13 amino acids. With 5 bases removed from V and 2 bases from J, the gap between germline ends came to 6 bases. Germline CDR1 LNHDA, CDR2 SQIVND (reference sequence). CDR3 in amino acids: CASSGVNTGELFF. CDR3 nucleotide sequence: TGTGCCAGTAGTGGGGTAAACACCGGGGAGCTGTTTTTT.

This clonotype was detected ten times or more. The V gene is TRBV6-6, the J gene TRBJ1-1; D might be TRBD1 (6 bases). The CDR3 covers 16 residues. V gave up 2 bases and J gave up 0 bases, with 13 bases separating them. Germline V gives CDR1 MNHNY, CDR2 SVGAGI (reference sequence). The CDR3 bases are TGTGCCAGCAGTTACGGGCAGGGGTCCTTGAACACTGAAGCTTTCTTT. This sequence encodes CASSYGQGSLNTEAFF.

The rearrangement joins TRBV11-2 to TRBJ1-3, with D maybe TRBD1 (5 bases). The germline V gene has CDR1 SGHAT and CDR2 FQNNGV. The length of the CDR3 is 15 residues. V lost 3 bases, J lost 1 base, and 10 bases lay in between. The CDR3 DNA follows: TGTGCCAGCAGCTTTCGGGGGGAATCTGGAAACACCATATATTTT. Translated: CASSFRGESGNTIYF.

In its sample, this clonotype was seen a few times. The chain links TRBV7-9 to TRBJ1-2; TRBD1 matches 7 bases. The V gene's germline CDR1 is SEHNR and CDR2 FQNEAQ (reference sequence). V was pared by 5 bases and J by 2 bases, with 17 bases of the junction left unmatched. The CDR3 is made up of 18 amino acids. The CDR3 is CASSAIHPTGKGNYGYTF. The CDR3 nucleotides read TGTGCCAGCAGCGCGATACACCCGACAGGGAAAGGGAACTATGGCTACACCTTC.

This clonotype was observed at least ten times. The rearrangement uses TRBV25-1 and TRBJ2-7; TRBD2 agrees at 8 bases. V lost 3 bases and J lost 2; bases outside the gene matches: 6. CDR3 length: 15 residues. Germline assignment: CDR1 MGHDK and CDR2 SYGVNS. The CDR3 sequence: CASSDRAGVTYEQYV. Written as DNA, the CDR3 is TGTGCCAGCAGTGATCGAGCGGGGGTAACCTACGAGCAGTACGTC.

The chain joins TRBV4-1 to TRBJ2-1; D tentatively fits TRBD1 or TRBD2 (5 bases each). V was shortened by 0 bases and J by 5 bases, with 17 bases between the two germline ends. The CDR3 spans 17 residues. Germline loops: CDR1 MGHRA, CDR2 YSYEKL. CDR3 bases: TGCGCCAGCAGCCAAGATCGTGGCGGGTGGACACACAATGAGCAGTTCTTC. It specifies CASSQDRGGWTHNEQFF.

This clonotype was seen a handful of times. The rearrangement uses TRBV2 and TRBJ1-2, with 8 bases identical to TRBD1. Germline lookup yields CDR1 SNHLY and CDR2 FYNNEI. With V trimmed by 8 bases and J by 4 bases, 6 bases remained unmatched. The CDR3 is 13 amino acids. In nucleotides, the CDR3 is TGTGCCAGCGCAGGGGGCGAGGTCTATGGCTACACCTTC. Its translation: CASAGGEVYGYTF.

This clonotype has a count of ten or more. This chain connects TRBV13 to TRBJ2-1; TRBD2 might be the D (5 bases). Trimming removed 2 bases at V and 10 bases at J, with 9 bases between. CDR1 is PRHDT, CDR2 FYEKMQ, per germline (reference sequence). The CDR3 has 12 amino acids. CDR3 sequence (DNA): TGTGCCAGCAGCTTATATCCGGGGGAGCAGTTCTTC. Protein product: CASSLYPGEQFF.

The rearrangement uses TRBV20-1 and TRBJ1-6; D uncertain. CDR3 size: 15 residues. Germline V gene lookup returns CDR1 DFQATT and CDR2 SNEGSKA (reference sequence). The V and J ends lost 0 bases and 11 bases respectively, with 17 bases between them. The CDR3 coding sequence is TGCAGTGCTAGAGATTTTCGCGGCAGCTCGACACCCCTCCACTTT. Amino acids: CSARDFRGSSTPLHF.

This clonotype was detected only a few times. This chain links TRBV7-9 with TRBJ2-3, with TRBD2 matching 13 bases. V dropped 5 bases and J dropped 2; count of bases not matched to a gene: 4. The CDR3 covers 16 residues. Per germline, CDR1 SEHNR and CDR2 FQNEAQ (reference sequence). In DNA form, the CDR3 reads TGTGCCAGCAGCGGGGGACTAGCGGGATACACAGATACGCAGTATTTT. It translates to CASSGGLAGYTDTQYF.

The V gene is TRBV6-1, the J gene TRBJ1-5, with D unclear. The CDR3 has 13 amino acids. Germline loops: CDR1 MNHNS, CDR2 SASEGT. V dropped 1 base and J dropped 7 bases, with 8 bases sitting between them. CDR3 nucleotides: TGTGCCAGCAGTGAAGAAAGGGCACAGCCCCAGCATTTT. Protein sequence: CASSEERAQPQHF.

This clonotype was detected a few times. The chain has TRBV6-1 and TRBJ1-5, with D possibly matching TRBD1 (5 bases). The CDR3 is 14 amino acids. The germline V gene encodes CDR1 MNHNS and CDR2 SASEGT. Trimming cost V 3 bases and J 6 bases, with 12 bases left between them. This chain's CDR3 is CASSEGEASQPQHF. The CDR3, as DNA: TGTGCCAGCAGTGAGGGGGAGGCCAGTCAGCCCCAGCATTTT.

On this clonotype: One end of the junction varies from germline; a read error may be responsible. The V and J genes are TRBV7-6 and TRBJ1-5; a weak D match, TRBD1 (5 bases). The V gene's germline CDR1 is SGHVS and CDR2 FNYEAQ. The CDR3 spans 19 residues. DNA for the CDR3: TGTGCCAGCAGCTTGGATGGACCTGGGCAGGGATCGAGCAATCAGCCACAGCATTTT. This encodes CASSLDGPGQGSSNQPQHF. Full variable domain (remainder filled in from reference TRBV7-6 and TRBJ1-5): GAGVSQSPRYKVTKRGQDVALRCDPISGHVSLYWYRQALGQGPEFLTYFNYEAQQDKSGLPNDRFSAERPEGSISTLTIQRTEQRDSAMYRCASSLDGPGQGSSNQPQHFGDGTRLSIL.

Relative to its sample, this clonotype is medium-sized. The chain carries TRBV12-3 or TRBV12-4 and TRBJ1-4; possibly TRBD1 for D (5 bases). This CDR3 is built from 14 residues. V lost 3 bases, J lost 3 bases, and 8 bases lay in between. CDR3 in DNA: TGTGCCAGCAGTTTTGGGGGGGCTAATGAAAAACTGTTTTTT. Translated, it gives CASSFGGANEKLFF.

V usage is TRBV2 and J usage is TRBJ2-5; no definite D call. CDR1 SNHLY and CDR2 FYNNEI come from the germline V gene. This CDR3 spans 13 amino acids. The ends were cut back, 7 bases at V and 5 bases at J, with 14 bases in the middle. CDR3 residues: CASMRSWRETQYF. The CDR3 coding sequence is TGTGCCAGCATGAGAAGCTGGCGCGAGACCCAGTACTTC.

This clonotype was detected a few times. V and J are TRBV20-1 and TRBJ2-3; the D is unclear. Germline CDR1 DFQATT, CDR2 SNEGSKA (reference sequence). The V and J ends lost 3 bases and 3 bases respectively, with 16 bases between them. The CDR3 covers 15 residues. The CDR3: CSASHIGVRTDTQYF. As DNA, the CDR3 is TGCAGTGCTAGTCATATTGGGGTGAGGACAGATACGCAGTATTTT.